This TCR beta chain is from a study of PD-1 blockade in classical Hodgkin lymphoma. Study-wide points: Anyone who began nivolumab under 1 year after ASCT was excluded.

This CDR3 contains 14 residues. Per the germline V gene, CDR1 is SEHNR and CDR2 is FQNEAQ (reference sequence). V was pared by 6 bases and J by 3 bases, with 15 bases between. No patient escaped relapse after autologous stem cell transplantation, and brentuximab vedotin exposure varied. Each best response was a complete response, a partial response or progressive disease. For this clone: Its antigen is unidentified.

Sequenced by immunoSEQ multiplex PCR; TCRdb stores in-frame clones only, minus some. The sample yields 70,000 to 80,000 clones, 85% to 95% seen once. The receptor comes from a human donor with classical Hodgkin lymphoma. The specimen was peripheral blood mononuclear cells (PBMCs), collected at baseline. V and J are TRBV7-9 and TRBJ2-7; D perhaps matches TRBD2 (6 bases). DNA of the CDR3: TGTGCCAGCAGGGCCGGGGGAAGTTTCTACGAGCAGTACTTC. This sequence encodes CASRAGGSFYEQYF.